The rows below give T cell receptor beta chains drawn from one sample of a study of shared clonotypes between healthy human individuals. Repertoires were generated with immunoSEQ multiplex PCR, while TCRdb's copy carries only in-frame clones and drops some. The sample contains fewer than 700,000 clones, 90% to 95% of which appear only once. The sequencing input was naive CD8+ T cells sorted from blood. These receptors all come from a woman aged 30 to 39 in good health. Each CDR3 is given with its conserved first and last residue. The D gene is left open where the match is weak. Some rows have no size entry. The others give once, few or many, or a class for an expanded clone.

TRBV7-8,NA,TRBD1,TRBJ2-2,CASSLRGQGRYTGELFF,TGTGCCAGCAGCTTAAGGGGACAGGGAAGGTACACCGGGGAGCTGTTTTTT
TRBV7-8,NA,NA,TRBJ1-2,CASSQRTDYGYTF,TGTGCCAGCAGCCAAAGGACAGACTATGGCTACACCTTC
TRBV4-1,NA,NA,TRBJ2-6,CASSQDPVGANVLTF,TGCGCCAGCAGCCAAGATCCAGTTGGGGCCAACGTCCTGACTTTC
TRBV19,NA,NA,TRBJ1-1,CASIIRVGRTEAFF,TGTGCCAGTATTATCAGAGTCGGGAGGACTGAAGCTTTCTTT
TRBV19,few,NA,TRBJ1-1,CASSLSQGTEAFF,TGTGCCAGTAGCCTGTCCCAGGGGACTGAAGCTTTCTTT
TRBV5-6,NA,NA,TRBJ2-7,CASSPLGRSRAAYEQYF,TGTGCCAGCAGTCCCCTGGGGAGGTCGCGGGCCGCCTACGAGCAGTACTTC
TRBV9,NA,NA,TRBJ1-5,CASSVGGENQPQHF,TGTGCCAGCAGCGTAGGGGGGGAGAATCAGCCCCAGCATTTT
TRBV19,NA,TRBD2,TRBJ2-3,CASSMLAGATDTQYF,TGTGCCAGTAGTATGTTAGCGGGGGCCACAGATACGCAGTATTTT
TRBV7-9,NA,NA,TRBJ2-7,CASSLVGHEQYF,TGTGCCAGCAGCTTAGTTGGGCACGAGCAGTACTTC
TRBV2,NA,NA,TRBJ1-2,CASSEGDKYYGYTF,TGTGCCAGCAGTGAAGGCGACAAGTACTATGGCTACACCTTC
TRBV4-1,NA,NA,TRBJ2-2,CASSNQPGTANTGELFF,TGCGCCAGCAGCAATCAACCCGGGACGGCGAACACCGGGGAGCTGTTTTTT
TRBV27,NA,TRBD2,TRBJ2-1,CASSLQITSGSSDEQFF,TGTGCCAGCAGTCTACAAATAACTAGCGGGAGTAGCGATGAGCAGTTCTTC
TRBV2,once,NA,TRBJ1-2,CASSVVGSANYGYTF,TGTGCCAGCAGTGTGGTGGGTTCGGCTAACTATGGCTACACCTTC
TRBV7-9,NA,NA,TRBJ1-1,CASSLGSRGLNTEAFF,TGTGCCAGCAGCTTAGGTTCGCGGGGGTTGAACACTGAAGCTTTCTTT
TRBV5-1,NA,NA,TRBJ2-7,CASSLGRDYEQYF,TGCGCCAGCAGCTTGGGGAGAGACTACGAGCAGTACTTC
TRBV7-2,NA,TRBD1,TRBJ2-7,CASSSETGGVYEQYF,TGTGCCAGCAGCTCGGAGACAGGGGGAGTTTACGAGCAGTACTTC
TRBV29-1,NA,NA,TRBJ2-5,CSAQGETQYF,TGCAGCGCCCAGGGGGAGACCCAGTACTTC
TRBV5-8,NA,NA,TRBJ1-1,CASSDPVEEAFF,TGTGCCAGCAGCGACCCGGTTGAAGAAGCTTTCTTT
TRBV28,NA,TRBD2,TRBJ2-1,CASSLTGGPFNEQFF,TGTGCCAGCAGTTTAACGGGAGGGCCCTTCAATGAGCAGTTCTTC
TRBV27,NA,TRBD1,TRBJ1-4,CASQGAPGKLFF,TGTGCCAGCCAGGGGGCGCCGGGAAAACTGTTTTTT
TRBV28,once,TRBD2,TRBJ2-2,CASQKRENTGELFF,TGTGCCAGTCAGAAGCGGGAGAACACCGGGGAGCTGTTTTTT
TRBV4-1,NA,NA,TRBJ1-4,CASSQEGATNEKLFF,TGCGCCAGCAGCCAAGAGGGGGCGACTAATGAAAAACTGTTTTTT
TRBV6-5,NA,NA,TRBJ1-5,CASSYSAGGNQPQHF,TGTGCCAGCAGTTACTCGGCCGGGGGCAATCAGCCCCAGCATTTT
TRBV10-3,NA,TRBD2,TRBJ2-7,CAISESGSSGRAGSYEQYF,TGTGCCATCAGTGAGTCCGGGAGTAGCGGGAGGGCCGGGTCCTACGAGCAGTACTTC
TRBV20-1,NA,NA,TRBJ2-3,CSAQGGDTQYF,TGCAGTGCTCAAGGGGGAGATACGCAGTATTTT
TRBV11-2,NA,NA,TRBJ2-7,CASSLRGDEQYF,TGTGCCAGCAGCTTACGAGGGGACGAGCAGTACTTC
TRBV29-1,NA,NA,TRBJ2-3,CSLVGAASQQAATQYF,TGCAGCCTTGTGGGTGCCGCTAGCCAACAGGCAGCTACGCAGTATTTT
TRBV13,NA,NA,TRBJ2-2,CASSPRRDDTGELFF,TGTGCCAGCAGCCCAAGGCGGGACGACACCGGGGAGCTGTTTTTT
TRBV28,NA,TRBD1,TRBJ2-7,CASSFLDRAYEQYF,TGTGCCAGCAGTTTCTTGGACAGGGCTTACGAGCAGTACTTC
TRBV28,NA,NA,TRBJ1-2,CASSLARGSGYTF,TGTGCCAGCAGTTTGGCGAGGGGCTCTGGCTACACCTTC
TRBV5-5,NA,NA,TRBJ1-1,CASSPWGMTEAFF,TGTGCCAGCAGCCCGTGGGGTATGACTGAAGCTTTCTTT
TRBV27,once,NA,TRBJ1-5,CASSLSTSNQPQHF,TGTGCCAGCAGTTTATCTACTAGCAATCAGCCCCAGCATTTT
TRBV7-9,NA,TRBD2,TRBJ2-2,CASSPPGLAGTNTGELFF,TGTGCCAGCAGCCCCCCGGGACTAGCGGGAACGAACACCGGGGAGCTGTTTTTT
TRBV28,NA,NA,TRBJ1-1,CASSFNPGVNTEAFF,TGTGCCAGCAGTTTCAACCCCGGGGTCAACACTGAAGCTTTCTTT
TRBV14,NA,NA,TRBJ2-2,CASSQDLSARIYTGELFF,TGTGCCAGCAGCCAAGATCTTTCCGCAAGGATTTACACCGGGGAGCTGTTTTTT
TRBV5-1,NA,NA,TRBJ1-2,CASSSILGGIGYTF,TGCGCCAGCAGCTCCATTTTAGGGGGGATCGGCTACACCTTC
TRBV5-5,NA,NA,TRBJ2-7,CASSLGGGSSYEQYF,TGTGCCAGCAGCTTGGGAGGGGGAAGCTCCTACGAGCAGTACTTC
TRBV5-1,NA,NA,TRBJ2-1,CASSLGGPEQFF,TGCGCCAGCAGCTTGGGCGGGCCTGAGCAGTTCTTC
TRBV27,NA,NA,TRBJ2-7,CASSLYGSSYEQYF,TGTGCCAGCAGTTTATACGGGTCCTCCTACGAGCAGTACTTC
TRBV25-1,once,TRBD2,TRBJ2-3,CASSGSGLAGVNTDTQYF,TGTGCCAGCAGTGGATCGGGACTAGCGGGAGTAAACACAGATACGCAGTATTTT
TRBV29-1,NA,NA,TRBJ2-1,CSVSGISYNEQFF,TGCAGCGTCTCAGGGATATCCTACAATGAGCAGTTCTTC
TRBV19,once,NA,TRBJ2-5,CASSMRVQETQYF,TGTGCCAGTAGTATGCGGGTCCAAGAGACCCAGTACTTC
TRBV12-5,NA,NA,TRBJ2-2,CASGLGPFGELFF,TGTGCTAGTGGTCTTGGACCCTTCGGGGAGCTGTTTTTT
TRBV6-5,NA,TRBD1,TRBJ2-7,CASSYGTGVYEQYF,TGTGCCAGCAGTTACGGGACAGGGGTGTACGAGCAGTACTTC
TRBV6-6,NA,NA,TRBJ2-3,CASSWWEDTDTQYF,TGTGCCAGCAGTTGGTGGGAGGACACAGATACGCAGTATTTT
TRBV9,NA,TRBD2,TRBJ2-1,CASSVEEGGPYNEQFF,TGTGCCAGCAGCGTAGAGGAGGGAGGGCCTTACAATGAGCAGTTCTTC
TRBV27,NA,TRBD2,TRBJ2-3,CASSPLAVDTDTQYF,TGTGCCAGCAGCCCACTAGCGGTCGACACAGATACGCAGTATTTT